This passage covers 20 T cell receptor beta chains from one sample sequenced in a study of PD-L1 blockade in urothelial cancer. Generated by immunoSEQ multiplex PCR, the TCRdb table keeps only in-frame clones and is missing some. The table includes some 67,000 clones, about 89% detected once. The material was PBMCs, obtained around atezolizumab (anti-PD-L1) treatment. The receptors were sampled from a man in his 60s with urothelial cancer.

This chain connects TRBV28 to TRBJ2-7, with TRBD1 matching over 10 bases. V shed 6 bases and J 5 bases; nucleotides not matched to a gene: 10. The CDR3 is 15 residues long. Looked up from germline, CDR1 is MDHEN and CDR2 is SYDVKM. The CDR3 bases are TGTGCCAGCAGGACTTTGGGGGGACAGGGGAACGAGCAGTACTTC. Amino acid sequence: CASRTLGGQGNEQYF.

The genes are TRBV15 and TRBJ1-2, with 10 nucleotides matching TRBD1. Looked up from germline, CDR1 is LNHNV and CDR2 is YYDKDF (reference sequence). The CDR3 loop spans 14 amino acids. Losses at the gene ends were 11 bases for V and 6 bases for J; bases not matched to a gene: 12. CDR3 nucleotide sequence: TGTGCCGTACCCCAAGACAGGGGGCTAGATGGCTACACCTTC. Its protein product is CAVPQDRGLDGYTF.

The chain combines TRBV11-2 with TRBJ1-5; D not certain. Germline loops: CDR1 SGHAT, CDR2 FQNNGV. The V gene lost 5 bases and the J gene lost 2 bases, with 7 bases spanning the gap. The CDR3 runs to 13 residues. The CDR3 sequence is CASSQSGNQPQHF. The CDR3 DNA reads as TGTGCCAGCAGCCAATCGGGCAATCAGCCCCAGCATTTT.

This clone was picked up one time. V gene TRBV6-5 combines with J gene TRBJ2-5, with 8 bases identical to TRBD1. This CDR3 has 15 residues. V was pared by 0 bases and J by 1 base, with 1 base of the junction left unmatched. CDR1 is MNHEY, CDR2 SVGAGI, per germline. The CDR3 coding sequence is TGTGCCAGCAGTTACTCGGGGACAGGCCAAGAGACCCAGTACTTC. Protein product: CASSYSGTGQETQYF.

The chain links TRBV19 to TRBJ1-5; 8 bases agree with TRBD1. This CDR3 is built from 16 residues. V shed 6 bases, J shed 1 base, and the junction held 8 bases outside the gene matches. Germline V gene lookup returns CDR1 LNHDA and CDR2 SQIVND (reference sequence). The CDR3 DNA reads as TGTGCCAGTAGGAAAGACAGGGGAGGGAGCAATCAGCCCCAGCATTTT. Translating gives CASRKDRGGSNQPQHF.

This clone was detected only once. The chain combines TRBV7-9 with TRBJ1-2; TRBD1 agrees at 7 bases. CDR1 is SEHNR and CDR2 is FQNEAQ in the germline V gene (reference sequence). V shed 5 bases and J 4 bases; nucleotides not matched to a gene: 10. The CDR3 covers 15 residues. The CDR3, as DNA: TGTGCCAGCAGCCACTCGACAGGACAGGTCTATGGCTACACCTTC. Translation: CASSHSTGQVYGYTF.

This chain uses TRBV5-1 with TRBJ2-2; 8 nucleotides match TRBD1. V lost 2 bases and J lost 4; bases outside the gene matches: 13. The CDR3 covers 18 residues. Germline V gene sequence: CDR1 SGHRS, CDR2 YFSETQ. The CDR3 reads CASSFDPQGARGTGELFF. CDR3 DNA sequence: TGCGCCAGCAGCTTCGACCCCCAGGGGGCGCGGGGCACCGGGGAGCTGTTTTTT.

The chain couples TRBV7-2 to TRBJ1-1; D is perhaps TRBD1 (5 bases). Germline loops: CDR1 SGHTA, CDR2 FQGNSA. There are 11 residues in the CDR3. V was clipped by 5 bases and J by 8 bases, with 9 bases between them. This CDR3 reads CASSTGSEAFF. In nucleotides, the CDR3 is TGTGCCAGCAGCACAGGTTCCGAAGCTTTCTTT. The full variable domain, completed using reference TRBV7-2 and TRBJ1-1, is GAGVSQSPSNKVTEKGKDVELRCDPISGHTALYWYRQSLGQGLEFLIYFQGNSAPDKSGLPSDRFSAERTGGSVSTLTIQRTQQEDSAVYLCASSTGSEAFFGQGTRLTVV.

The chain employs TRBV19 and TRBJ2-2, with a weak D call TRBD2 (7 bases). The CDR3 is made up of 21 amino acids. Germline lookup yields CDR1 LNHDA and CDR2 SQIVND (reference sequence). V shed 1 base and J shed 2 bases, with 26 bases lying between them. The CDR3 reads CASSIVARMGLAGANTGELFF. The CDR3 DNA reads as TGTGCCAGTAGTATAGTTGCAAGGATGGGGCTGGCGGGGGCAAACACCGGGGAGCTGTTTTTT.

The genes are TRBV2 and TRBJ2-7; weak D call: TRBD1 (6 bases). The ends were cut back, 3 bases at V and 6 bases at J, with 18 bases in the middle. CDR3 size: 15 residues. In germline, CDR1 is SNHLY, CDR2 FYNNEI. The CDR3 DNA is TGTGCCAGCAGTGACGAACAGGGAAAGGCGAGCGAGCAGTACTTC. It translates to CASSDEQGKASEQYF.

V is TRBV18 and J is TRBJ1-4, with D possibly being TRBD1 (5 bases). Germline CDR1 and CDR2: KGHSH and LQKENI. V lost 3 bases and J lost 6, with 14 bases in between. CDR3 length equals 15 residues. The CDR3 nucleotides are TGTGCCAGCTCACCCATGCCAGGGAGGGATGAAAAACTGTTTTTT. Residues: CASSPMPGRDEKLFF.

This chain connects TRBV7-2 to TRBJ1-5; D gene uncertain. Germline CDR1 SGHTA, CDR2 FQGNSA. There are 15 residues in the CDR3. Trimming shortened V by 1 base and J by 3 bases, and 10 bases separated the two germline ends. The CDR3 coding sequence is TGTGCCAGCAGCTTAGTCGGATTAGCCAATCAGCCCCAGCATTTT. As protein: CASSLVGLANQPQHF.

The chain joins TRBV20-1 to TRBJ2-7; D possibly corresponds to TRBD2 (5 bases). The germline V gene encodes CDR1 DFQATT and CDR2 SNEGSKA (reference sequence). This CDR3 spans 9 amino acids. As DNA, the CDR3 is TGCAGCGTCGGGGTCGAGCAGTACTTC. It is translated as CSVGVEQYF.

The chain is built from TRBV28 and TRBJ2-7; 9 bases match TRBD1. V lost 5 bases to trimming and J lost 6 bases; unmatched junction nucleotides: 14. The CDR3 sequence is 16 residues long. The germline gives CDR1 MDHEN, CDR2 SYDVKM. CDR3: CASSLPTGGVLLEQYF. Here the CDR3 DNA reads TGTGCCAGCAGTCTACCTACAGGGGGCGTTTTGCTCGAGCAGTACTTC.

The chain recombines TRBV5-1 with TRBJ2-2; TRBD2 agrees at 11 bases. Germline V CDR1 and CDR2: SGHRS, YFSETQ. J was trimmed by 6 bases and V by 4 bases; bases with no gene match: 5. This CDR3 spans 15 amino acids. The CDR3 coding sequence is TGCGCCAGCAGCGTAGCGGGAGGGCCATCCGGGGAGCTGTTTTTT. This gives the protein CASSVAGGPSGELFF. Together with reference TRBV5-1 and TRBJ2-2, the CDR3 gives the full variable domain: KAGVTQTPRYLIKTRGQQVTLSCSPISGHRSVSWYQQTPGQGLQFLFEYFSETQRNKGNFPGRFSGRQFSNSRSEMNVSTLELGDSALYLCASSVAGGPSGELFFGEGSRLTVL.

The chain has TRBV2 and TRBJ2-2; 10 nucleotides line up with TRBD1. The V gene's germline CDR1 is SNHLY and CDR2 FYNNEI. CDR3 length: 17 residues. After removal of 4 bases from V and 2 bases from J, the junction contained 7 bases not matched to a gene. CDR3 protein: CASSVSRDRGNTGELFF. CDR3 nucleotides: TGTGCCAGCAGTGTATCCCGGGACAGGGGCAACACCGGGGAGCTGTTTTTT.

The CDR3: CASSLRTGMNTEAFF. The CDR3, as DNA: TGTGCCAGCAGCCTACGGACAGGGATGAACACTGAAGCTTTCTTT. This sequence joins TRBV7-9 and TRBJ1-1; the match to TRBD1 covers 8 bases. V gave up 5 bases and J gave up 0 bases; unmatched junction bases: 5. CDR1 and CDR2 (germline): SEHNR, FQNEAQ (reference sequence). The CDR3 has 15 residues.

V gene TRBV19 combines with J gene TRBJ2-7, with TRBD2 identical over 10 bases. V shed 3 bases, J shed 4 bases, and the junction held 6 bases outside the gene matches. CDR1 and CDR2 (germline): LNHDA, SQIVND (reference sequence). The CDR3 loop spans 15 amino acids. CDR3 DNA sequence: TGTGCCAGTAGTATTCGTAGCGGGGGGACTTACGAGCAGTACTTC. Encoded protein: CASSIRSGGTYEQYF.

This chain links TRBV19 with TRBJ2-2; D perhaps matches TRBD1 (6 bases). This CDR3 spans 14 amino acids. Germline lookup yields CDR1 LNHDA and CDR2 SQIVND (reference sequence). The V gene lost 9 bases and the J gene lost 2 bases, with 13 bases spanning the gap. For the CDR3, the DNA is TGTGCCAGCCGACTGGACAGAAACACCGGGGAGCTGTTTTTT. Translating it yields CASRLDRNTGELFF. Full variable domain (outside the CDR3, taken from reference TRBV19 and TRBJ2-2): DGGITQSPKYLFRKEGQNVTLSCEQNLNHDAMYWYRQDPGQGLRLIYYSQIVNDFQKGDIAEGYSVSREKKESFPLTVTSAQKNPTAFYLCASRLDRNTGELFFGEGSRLTVL.

This clone was found once. The chain joins TRBV19 to TRBJ1-4, with a possible D match to TRBD1 (5 bases). Trimming took off 3 bases at V and 5 bases at J, with 10 bases between the two ends. In germline, CDR1 is LNHDA, CDR2 SQIVND (reference sequence). The CDR3 has 14 residues. The CDR3 nucleotides read TGTGCCAGTAGTATTGCGGGGGTGAATGAAAAACTGTTTTTT. Translation gives CASSIAGVNEKLFF.